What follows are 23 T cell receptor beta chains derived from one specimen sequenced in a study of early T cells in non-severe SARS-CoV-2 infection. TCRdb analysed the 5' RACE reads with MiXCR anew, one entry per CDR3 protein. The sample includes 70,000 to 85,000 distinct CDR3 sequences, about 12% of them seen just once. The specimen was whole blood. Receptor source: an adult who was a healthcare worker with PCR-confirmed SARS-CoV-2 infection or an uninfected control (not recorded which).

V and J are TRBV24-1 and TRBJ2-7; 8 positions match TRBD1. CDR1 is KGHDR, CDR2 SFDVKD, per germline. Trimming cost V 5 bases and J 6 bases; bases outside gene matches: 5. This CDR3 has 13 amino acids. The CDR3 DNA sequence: TGTGCCACCAGTGGTTCAGGGGGCCGCGAGCAGTACTTC. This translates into CATSGSGGREQYF.

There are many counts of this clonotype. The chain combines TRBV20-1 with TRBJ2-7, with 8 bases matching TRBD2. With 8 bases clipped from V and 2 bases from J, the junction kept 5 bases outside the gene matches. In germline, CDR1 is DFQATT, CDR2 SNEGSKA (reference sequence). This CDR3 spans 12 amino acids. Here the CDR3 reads CSNQRGPYEQYF. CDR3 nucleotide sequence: TGCAGTAATCAGCGGGGGCCCTACGAGCAGTACTTC.

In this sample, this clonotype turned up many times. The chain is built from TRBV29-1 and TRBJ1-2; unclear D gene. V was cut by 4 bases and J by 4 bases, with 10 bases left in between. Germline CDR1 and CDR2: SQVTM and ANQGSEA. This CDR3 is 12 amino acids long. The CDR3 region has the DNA TGCAGCGTTGCTGCGGGAATCTATGGCTACACCTTC. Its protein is CSVAAGIYGYTF.

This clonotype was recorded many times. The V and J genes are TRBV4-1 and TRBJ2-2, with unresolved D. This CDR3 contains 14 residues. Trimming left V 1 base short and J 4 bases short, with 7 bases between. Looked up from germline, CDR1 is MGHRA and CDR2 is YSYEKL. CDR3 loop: CASSQGYPTGELFF. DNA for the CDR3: TGCGCCAGCAGCCAAGGTTACCCCACCGGGGAGCTGTTTTTT.

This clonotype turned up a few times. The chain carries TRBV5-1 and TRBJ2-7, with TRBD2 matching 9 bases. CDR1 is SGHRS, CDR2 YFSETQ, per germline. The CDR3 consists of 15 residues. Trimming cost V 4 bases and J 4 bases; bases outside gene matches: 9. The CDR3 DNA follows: TGCGCCAGCAGCGCCTCTACTAGCGGGTATTACGAGCAGTACTTC. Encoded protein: CASSASTSGYYEQYF.

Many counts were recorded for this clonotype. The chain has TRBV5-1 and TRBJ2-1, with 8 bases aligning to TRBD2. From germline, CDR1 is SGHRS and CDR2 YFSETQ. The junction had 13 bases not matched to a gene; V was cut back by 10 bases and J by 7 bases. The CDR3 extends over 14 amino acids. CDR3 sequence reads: CASRQLAGLNEQFF. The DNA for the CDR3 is TGCGCCTCCCGCCAGCTAGCGGGTCTAAATGAGCAGTTCTTC.

This CDR3 reads CASKGQNYGYTF. Here the CDR3 DNA reads TGTGCCAGCAAGGGACAGAACTATGGCTACACCTTC. V gene TRBV27 combines with J gene TRBJ1-2; 7 bases are a match to TRBD1. The CDR3 totals 12 residues. Trimming removed 7 bases from V and 2 bases from J; junction bases left unmatched: 1. Germline V gene data show CDR1 as MNHEY and CDR2 as SMNVEV (reference sequence).

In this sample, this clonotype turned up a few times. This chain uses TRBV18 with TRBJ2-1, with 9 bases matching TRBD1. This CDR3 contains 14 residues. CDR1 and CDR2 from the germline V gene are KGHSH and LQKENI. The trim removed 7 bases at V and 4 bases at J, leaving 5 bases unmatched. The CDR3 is CASLPGQGYNEQFF. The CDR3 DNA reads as TGTGCCAGCTTACCGGGACAGGGATACAATGAGCAGTTCTTC.

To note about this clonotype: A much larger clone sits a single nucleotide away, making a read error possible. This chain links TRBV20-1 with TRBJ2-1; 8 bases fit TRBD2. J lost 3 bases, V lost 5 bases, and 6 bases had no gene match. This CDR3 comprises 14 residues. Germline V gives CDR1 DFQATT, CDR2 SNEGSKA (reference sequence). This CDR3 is CSADSGVGYNEQFF. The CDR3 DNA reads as TGCAGTGCTGATAGCGGGGTGGGCTACAATGAGCAGTTCTTC.

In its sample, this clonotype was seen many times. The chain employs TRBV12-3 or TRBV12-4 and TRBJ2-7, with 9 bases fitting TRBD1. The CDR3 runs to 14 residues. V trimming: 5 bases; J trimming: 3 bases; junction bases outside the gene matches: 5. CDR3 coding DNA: TGTGCCAGCAGTGGGACAGGGACCAACTACGAGCAGTACTTC. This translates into CASSGTGTNYEQYF.

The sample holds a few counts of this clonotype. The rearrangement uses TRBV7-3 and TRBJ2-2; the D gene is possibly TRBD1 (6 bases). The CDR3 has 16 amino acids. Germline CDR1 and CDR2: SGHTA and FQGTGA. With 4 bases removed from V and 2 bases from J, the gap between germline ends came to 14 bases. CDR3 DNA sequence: TGTGCCAGCAGCTCACAGGGACGGGGCAACACCGGGGAGCTGTTTTTT. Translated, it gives CASSSQGRGNTGELFF.

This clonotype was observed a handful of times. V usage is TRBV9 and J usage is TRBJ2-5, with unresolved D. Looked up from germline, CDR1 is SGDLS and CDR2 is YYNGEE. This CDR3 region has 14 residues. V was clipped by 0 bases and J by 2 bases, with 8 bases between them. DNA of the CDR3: TGTGCCAGCAGCGTAGACGCCGCTCAAGAGACCCAGTACTTC. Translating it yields CASSVDAAQETQYF.

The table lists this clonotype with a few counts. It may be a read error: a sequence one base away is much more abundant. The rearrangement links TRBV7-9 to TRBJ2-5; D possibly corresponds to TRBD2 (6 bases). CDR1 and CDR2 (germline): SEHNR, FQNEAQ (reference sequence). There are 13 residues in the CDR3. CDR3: CVSSSSEQETQYF. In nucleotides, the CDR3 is TGTGTCAGCAGTTCTAGCGAACAAGAGACCCAGTACTTC.

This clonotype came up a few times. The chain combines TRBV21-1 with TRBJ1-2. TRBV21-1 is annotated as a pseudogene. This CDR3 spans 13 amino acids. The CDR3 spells CASSPDSGRGYTF. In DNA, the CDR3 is TGTGCCAGCAGCCCTGATTCAGGGAGGGGCTACACCTTC.

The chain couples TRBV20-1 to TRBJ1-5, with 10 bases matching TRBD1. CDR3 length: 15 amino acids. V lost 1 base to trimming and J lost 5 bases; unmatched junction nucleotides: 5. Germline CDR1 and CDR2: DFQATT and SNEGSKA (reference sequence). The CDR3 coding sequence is TGCAGTGCTAGAGGCCGCGGGACAGGGGATCAGCCCCAGCATTTT. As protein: CSARGRGTGDQPQHF.

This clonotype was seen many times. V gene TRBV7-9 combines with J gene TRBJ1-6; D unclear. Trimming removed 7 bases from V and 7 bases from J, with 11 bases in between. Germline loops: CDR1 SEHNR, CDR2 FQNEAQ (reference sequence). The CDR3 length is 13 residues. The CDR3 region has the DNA TGTGCCAGCATTCAGTCTCCGAATTCACCCCTCCACTTT. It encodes CASIQSPNSPLHF.

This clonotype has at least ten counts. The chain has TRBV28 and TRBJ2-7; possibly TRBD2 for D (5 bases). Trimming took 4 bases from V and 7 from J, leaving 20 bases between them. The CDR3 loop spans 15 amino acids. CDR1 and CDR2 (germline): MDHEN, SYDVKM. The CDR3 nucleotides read TGTGCCAGCAGTTCCGAACCCTCTGGGAGAACAGAGCAGTACTTC. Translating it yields CASSSEPSGRTEQYF.

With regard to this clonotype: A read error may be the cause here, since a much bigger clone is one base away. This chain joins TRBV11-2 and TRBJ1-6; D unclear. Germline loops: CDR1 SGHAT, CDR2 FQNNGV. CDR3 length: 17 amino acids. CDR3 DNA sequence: TGTGGCAGCAGCCCCACTCCCCTAGCAGTTGCTAATTCACCCCTCCACTTT. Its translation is CGSSPTPLAVANSPLHF.

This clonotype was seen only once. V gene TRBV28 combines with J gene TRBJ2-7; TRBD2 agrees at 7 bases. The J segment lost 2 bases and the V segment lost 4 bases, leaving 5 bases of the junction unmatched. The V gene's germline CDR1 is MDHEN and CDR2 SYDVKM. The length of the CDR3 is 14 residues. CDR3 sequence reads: CASSYLAETYEQYF. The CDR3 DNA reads TGTGCCAGCAGTTATCTAGCGGAAACCTACGAGCAGTACTTC.

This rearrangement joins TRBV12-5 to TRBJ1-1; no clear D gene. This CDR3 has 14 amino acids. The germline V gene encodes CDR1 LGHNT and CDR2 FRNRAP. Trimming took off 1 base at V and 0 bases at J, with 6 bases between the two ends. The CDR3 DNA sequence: TGTGCTAGTGGTTTGGGCACAGTGAACACTGAAGCTTTCTTT. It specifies CASGLGTVNTEAFF.

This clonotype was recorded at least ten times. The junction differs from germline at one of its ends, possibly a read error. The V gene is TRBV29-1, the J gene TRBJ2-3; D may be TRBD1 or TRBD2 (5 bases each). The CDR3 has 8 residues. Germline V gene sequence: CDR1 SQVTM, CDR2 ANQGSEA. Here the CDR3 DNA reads TGCAGCGTTGAAGAGGGGGTGTTT. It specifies CSVEEGVF.

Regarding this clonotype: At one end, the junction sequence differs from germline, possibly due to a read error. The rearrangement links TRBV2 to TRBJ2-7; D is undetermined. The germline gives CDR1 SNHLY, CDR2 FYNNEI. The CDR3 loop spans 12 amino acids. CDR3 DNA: TGCGGTAACCTCTTTACCTCGTTCGAGCAGTACTTC. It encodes CGNLFTSFEQYF.

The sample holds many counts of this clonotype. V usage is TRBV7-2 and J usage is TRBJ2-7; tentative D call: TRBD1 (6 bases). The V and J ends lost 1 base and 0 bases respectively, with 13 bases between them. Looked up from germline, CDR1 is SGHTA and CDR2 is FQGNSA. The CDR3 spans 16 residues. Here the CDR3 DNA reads TGTGCCAGCAGCTTAGGTCGGCTGGGACACTCCTACGAGCAGTACTTC. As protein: CASSLGRLGHSYEQYF.